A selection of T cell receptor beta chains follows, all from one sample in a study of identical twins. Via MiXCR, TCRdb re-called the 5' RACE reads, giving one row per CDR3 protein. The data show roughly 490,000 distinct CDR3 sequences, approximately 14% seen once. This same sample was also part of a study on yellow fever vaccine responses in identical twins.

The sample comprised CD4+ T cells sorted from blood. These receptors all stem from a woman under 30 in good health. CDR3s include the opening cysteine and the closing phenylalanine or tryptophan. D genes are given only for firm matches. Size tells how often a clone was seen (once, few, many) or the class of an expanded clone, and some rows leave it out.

CDR3 protein: CASSFSRFTDTQYF; CDR3 DNA: TGTGCCAGCAGTTTTTCGAGATTCACAGATACGCAGTATTTT; J gene: TRBJ2-3; clone size: .; V gene: TRBV27; D gene: .
CDR3 protein: CSARATSGGAPAYEQYF; CDR3 DNA: TGCAGTGCTAGGGCAACTAGCGGGGGGGCCCCGGCCTACGAGCAGTACTTC; J gene: TRBJ2-7; clone size: .; V gene: TRBV20-1; D gene: TRBD2
CDR3 protein: CASSQTGQGGEQYF; CDR3 DNA: TGTGCCAGCAGCCAAACGGGACAGGGCGGCGAGCAGTACTTC; J gene: TRBJ2-7; clone size: .; V gene: TRBV3-1; D gene: TRBD1
CDR3 protein: CASSQGSPAYEQYF; CDR3 DNA: TGCGCCAGCAGCCAAGGATCGCCAGCTTACGAGCAGTACTTC; J gene: TRBJ2-7; clone size: few; V gene: TRBV4-1; D gene: .
CDR3 protein: CSVPGTGGGFGELFF; CDR3 DNA: TGCAGCGTGCCCGGGACAGGGGGCGGTTTCGGGGAGCTGTTTTTT; J gene: TRBJ2-2; clone size: few; V gene: TRBV29-1; D gene: TRBD1
CDR3 protein: CASTRGPYNEQFF; CDR3 DNA: TGTGCCAGCACTAGGGGGCCCTACAATGAGCAGTTCTTC; J gene: TRBJ2-1; clone size: few; V gene: TRBV12-3/TRBV12-4; D gene: TRBD1
CDR3 protein: CASSLPQGGIQYF; CDR3 DNA: TGCGCCAGCAGCTTGCCACAGGGCGGCATTCAGTACTTC; J gene: TRBJ2-4; clone size: .; V gene: TRBV5-1; D gene: .
CDR3 protein: CASTRSGLAGGPWNIQYF; CDR3 DNA: TGTGCCAGCACCAGATCGGGACTAGCGGGAGGGCCGTGGAACATTCAGTACTTC; J gene: TRBJ2-4; clone size: .; V gene: TRBV28; D gene: TRBD2
CDR3 protein: CASSLAGSQPQHF; CDR3 DNA: TGTGCCAGCAGCTTAGCAGGGTCTCAGCCCCAGCATTTT; J gene: TRBJ1-5; clone size: many; V gene: TRBV7-2; D gene: .
CDR3 protein: CASSPVATGPSEQYF; CDR3 DNA: TGTGCCAGCAGCCCGGTCGCGACAGGGCCTAGCGAGCAGTACTTC; J gene: TRBJ2-7; clone size: .; V gene: TRBV5-4; D gene: TRBD1
CDR3 protein: CTSSLGLAGASDTQYF; CDR3 DNA: TGTACCAGCAGTCTCGGACTAGCGGGAGCTTCAGATACGCAGTATTTT; J gene: TRBJ2-3; clone size: .; V gene: TRBV12-3/TRBV12-4; D gene: TRBD2
CDR3 protein: CASRTTLTTDTQYF; CDR3 DNA: TGCGCCAGCAGGACGACTCTCACCACAGATACGCAGTATTTT; J gene: TRBJ2-3; clone size: many; V gene: TRBV4-1; D gene: .
CDR3 protein: CSARSWALVGYTF; CDR3 DNA: TGCAGTGCTAGATCCTGGGCGTTGGTTGGCTACACCTTC; J gene: TRBJ1-2; clone size: few; V gene: TRBV20-1; D gene: .
CDR3 protein: CASSPYWETGGALNPEQYF; CDR3 DNA: TGTGCCAGCAGCCCCTACTGGGAGACAGGGGGCGCCTTGAACCCCGAGCAGTACTTC; J gene: TRBJ2-7; clone size: few; V gene: TRBV11-1; D gene: TRBD1
CDR3 protein: CASSLLAGVTGELFF; CDR3 DNA: TGTGCCAGCAGCTTACTAGCGGGGGTCACCGGGGAGCTGTTTTTT; J gene: TRBJ2-2; clone size: .; V gene: TRBV2; D gene: TRBD2
CDR3 protein: CASTFRGGKNIQYF; CDR3 DNA: TGTGCCAGCACCTTTCGGGGGGGCAAAAACATTCAGTACTTC; J gene: TRBJ2-4; clone size: many; V gene: TRBV12-3/TRBV12-4; D gene: TRBD2
CDR3 protein: CATSKWGTEAFF; CDR3 DNA: TGTGCCACCAGTAAATGGGGGACTGAAGCTTTCTTT; J gene: TRBJ1-1; clone size: few; V gene: TRBV24-1; D gene: .
CDR3 protein: CSARFGSHTDTQYF; CDR3 DNA: TGCAGTGCTAGGTTCGGAAGTCACACAGATACGCAGTATTTT; J gene: TRBJ2-3; clone size: .; V gene: TRBV20-1; D gene: .
CDR3 protein: CASSQTGSSYTQYF; CDR3 DNA: TGTGCCAGCAGCCAAACCGGGAGTAGTTATACGCAGTATTTT; J gene: TRBJ2-3; clone size: .; V gene: TRBV3-1; D gene: .
CDR3 protein: CSARYSSYEQYF; CDR3 DNA: TGCAGTGCTAGGTACAGCTCCTACGAGCAGTACTTC; J gene: TRBJ2-7; clone size: few; V gene: TRBV20-1; D gene: .
CDR3 protein: CASSYYRAGELFF; CDR3 DNA: TGTGCCAGCAGTTACTACAGGGCCGGGGAGCTGTTTTTT; J gene: TRBJ2-2; clone size: few; V gene: TRBV6-2/TRBV6-3; D gene: .
CDR3 protein: CASSTPCFTDTQYF; CDR3 DNA: TGTGCCAGCAGCACCCCCTGTTTCACAGATACGCAGTATTTT; J gene: TRBJ2-3; clone size: few; V gene: TRBV21-1; D gene: .
CDR3 protein: CASSFEGPLYEQYF; CDR3 DNA: TGCGCCAGCAGCTTCGAGGGGCCCCTCTACGAGCAGTACTTC; J gene: TRBJ2-7; clone size: many; V gene: TRBV5-1; D gene: .
CDR3 protein: CSVRGSAGGPGEQYF; CDR3 DNA: TGCAGCGTTAGGGGATCAGCGGGGGGGCCCGGAGAGCAGTACTTC; J gene: TRBJ2-7; clone size: many; V gene: TRBV29-1; D gene: TRBD2
CDR3 protein: CANVGPSWPNNEQFF; CDR3 DNA: TGTGCTAATGTAGGGCCTTCTTGGCCAAACAATGAGCAGTTCTTC; J gene: TRBJ2-1; clone size: .; V gene: TRBV7-9; D gene: .
CDR3 protein: CASSMSGNEQFF; CDR3 DNA: TGTGCCAGTAGTATGTCTGGGAATGAGCAGTTCTTC; J gene: TRBJ2-1; clone size: .; V gene: TRBV19; D gene: .
CDR3 protein: CSARDPRGLVNWDTQYF; CDR3 DNA: TGCAGTGCTAGAGACCCGAGGGGACTAGTCAATTGGGATACGCAGTATTTT; J gene: TRBJ2-3; clone size: .; V gene: TRBV20-1; D gene: TRBD2
CDR3 protein: CASSLEGLSGNTIYF; CDR3 DNA: TGCGCCAGCAGCTTGGAAGGTCTCTCTGGAAACACCATATATTTT; J gene: TRBJ1-3; clone size: many; V gene: TRBV5-1; D gene: .
CDR3 protein: CATRDSGANVLTF; CDR3 DNA: TGTGCCACCAGGGATTCTGGGGCCAACGTCCTGACTTTC; J gene: TRBJ2-6; clone size: .; V gene: TRBV15; D gene: .
CDR3 protein: CASSLGTRTNTQYF; CDR3 DNA: TGTGCCAGCAGCTTGGGGACTAGGACGAATACGCAGTATTTT; J gene: TRBJ2-3; clone size: few; V gene: TRBV5-5; D gene: TRBD2
CDR3 protein: CASRDRGGENIQYF; CDR3 DNA: TGTGCCAGTAGAGACAGGGGAGGGGAAAACATTCAGTACTTC; J gene: TRBJ2-4; clone size: few; V gene: TRBV19; D gene: .
CDR3 protein: CASSPLLTSGSREQYF; CDR3 DNA: TGTGCCAGCAGCCCCCTCCTGACTAGCGGGAGTCGCGAGCAGTACTTC; J gene: TRBJ2-7; clone size: .; V gene: TRBV7-9; D gene: TRBD2
CDR3 protein: CASSPRGPGQGFTDTQYF; CDR3 DNA: TGTGCCAGCAGCCCACGGGGCCCGGGACAGGGATTCACAGATACGCAGTATTTT; J gene: TRBJ2-3; clone size: .; V gene: TRBV11-2; D gene: TRBD1
CDR3 protein: CASSSSTGFYGYTF; CDR3 DNA: TGTGCCAGCAGTTCCTCAACGGGTTTTTATGGCTACACCTTC; J gene: TRBJ1-2; clone size: .; V gene: TRBV27; D gene: .
CDR3 protein: CASSDDFAGTPYGKQYF; CDR3 DNA: TGTGCCAGCAGTGATGACTTTGCGGGGACCCCTTACGGCAAGCAGTACTTC; J gene: TRBJ2-7; clone size: .; V gene: TRBV25-1; D gene: .
CDR3 protein: CATSILFPHQPQHF; CDR3 DNA: TGTGCCACCAGTATTCTATTCCCCCATCAGCCCCAGCATTTT; J gene: TRBJ1-5; clone size: .; V gene: TRBV24-1; D gene: .
CDR3 protein: CASVGGRGNTGELFF; CDR3 DNA: TGTGCCAGCGTCGGGGGACGGGGAAACACCGGGGAGCTGTTTTTT; J gene: TRBJ2-2; clone size: .; V gene: TRBV6-1; D gene: .
CDR3 protein: CASSLIAGGKYNEQFF; CDR3 DNA: TGTGCCAGCAGCTTGATAGCGGGGGGGAAGTACAATGAGCAGTTCTTC; J gene: TRBJ2-1; clone size: few; V gene: TRBV5-6; D gene: TRBD2
CDR3 protein: CASSVYAASGSYNEQFF; CDR3 DNA: TGTGCCAGCAGCGTATATGCGGCTAGCGGGTCCTACAATGAGCAGTTCTTC; J gene: TRBJ2-1; clone size: few; V gene: TRBV9; D gene: TRBD2
CDR3 protein: CASSYGKRTGPVKAFF; CDR3 DNA: TGTGCCAGCAGTTACGGCAAAAGGACAGGCCCGGTGAAAGCTTTCTTT; J gene: TRBJ1-1; clone size: .; V gene: TRBV6-5; D gene: TRBD1
CDR3 protein: CSARDFSRGRINEQFF; CDR3 DNA: TGCAGTGCTAGAGATTTCTCTCGGGGCCGAATCAATGAGCAGTTCTTC; J gene: TRBJ2-1; clone size: .; V gene: TRBV20-1; D gene: .
CDR3 protein: CASSLRQATSSGPFTGELFF; CDR3 DNA: TGTGCCAGCAGCTTGCGTCAGGCCACCTCTAGCGGCCCCTTCACCGGGGAGCTGTTTTTT; J gene: TRBJ2-2; clone size: few; V gene: TRBV5-4; D gene: TRBD2
CDR3 protein: CSVGITGVGEQFF; CDR3 DNA: TGCAGCGTGGGAATAACGGGAGTTGGGGAGCAGTTCTTC; J gene: TRBJ2-1; clone size: .; V gene: TRBV29-1; D gene: .
CDR3 protein: CASSLSTGGTYPTDTQYF; CDR3 DNA: TGTGCCAGCAGCTTATCCACGGGGGGGACATACCCCACAGATACGCAGTATTTT; J gene: TRBJ2-3; clone size: .; V gene: TRBV11-1; D gene: TRBD2